One sample yielded the 9 T cell receptor beta chains listed below, sequenced in a study of HIV-infected patients and healthy controls. Approximately 500 ng RNA was reverse transcribed with alpha and beta constant-region primers. Alpha and beta chain libraries were made separately by chain-specific third strand synthesis with multiplexing indices. TCRdb analysed the 5' RACE reads with MiXCR anew, one entry per CDR3 protein. Altogether about 16,000 distinct CDR3 sequences are present, 8% to 10% being singletons, with the ten largest covering roughly 5%. All unsorted peripheral T cells were captured because whole blood was used without fractionation. The sequenced sample was blood. The receptors were sampled from an adult in good health.

This clonotype is medium-sized (0.01 to 0.1%) in the sample. The chain combines TRBV28 with TRBJ1-2; TRBD1 aligns across 9 bases. J was trimmed by 6 bases and V by 4 bases; bases with no gene match: 3. CDR1 is MDHEN, CDR2 SYDVKM, per germline. CDR3 length equals 13 residues. The chain's CDR3 is CASSSGDRDGYTF. In DNA form, the CDR3 reads TGTGCCAGCAGTTCCGGGGACAGGGATGGCTACACCTTC.

This clonotype showed up many times. This chain connects TRBV29-1 to TRBJ2-7, with D perhaps TRBD1 or TRBD2 (5 bases each). V was cut by 3 bases and J by 3 bases, with 9 bases left in between. The CDR3 loop spans 12 amino acids. Germline assignment: CDR1 SQVTM and CDR2 ANQGSEA. CDR3 bases: TGCAGCGTTGAGGGGACCCTCTACGAGCAGTACGTC. Translated: CSVEGTLYEQYV.

J is TRBJ2-1 and V is TRBV27; possibly TRBD1 for D (6 bases). V was pared by 4 bases and J by 5 bases, with 15 bases between. CDR3 size: 15 residues. The V gene's germline CDR1 is MNHEY and CDR2 SMNVEV (reference sequence). The CDR3 DNA reads as TGTGCCAGCAGTTCGTTACTAGGACAGAACAATGAGCAGTTCTTC. This codes for CASSSLLGQNNEQFF.

There are many counts of this clonotype. This chain uses TRBV20-1 with TRBJ2-7; 11 bases match TRBD1. Trimming removed 6 bases from V and 4 bases from J; junction bases left unmatched: 11. The CDR3 loop spans 15 amino acids. Germline CDR1 reads DFQATT; CDR2 reads SNEGSKA (reference sequence). The CDR3 coding sequence is TGCAGTGCCAGGGGGACAGGGGGGTTTTTGTACGAGCAGTACTTC. As protein: CSARGTGGFLYEQYF.

This clonotype has at least ten counts. The chain employs TRBV7-9 and TRBJ1-1, with TRBD1 matching over 7 bases. Germline CDR1 SEHNR, CDR2 FQNEAQ (reference sequence). The CDR3 runs 12 residues. With 1 base clipped from V and 8 bases from J, the junction kept 1 base outside the gene matches. CDR3 amino acids: CASSLGRGEAFF. The DNA of the CDR3 is TGTGCCAGCAGCTTAGGCAGGGGGGAAGCTTTCTTT.

This clonotype was seen at least ten times. The chain recombines TRBV5-6 with TRBJ1-1; 8 positions match TRBD1. The germline V gene has CDR1 SGHDT and CDR2 YYEEEE. Trimming took 5 bases from V and 8 from J; bases not matched to a gene: 11. CDR3 size: 14 residues. The DNA for the CDR3 is TGTGCCAGCAGAACAGGGGGTGGCCGGCTCGAAGCTTTCTTT. Translating it yields CASRTGGGRLEAFF. The entire variable domain, with the rest obtained from reference TRBV5-6 and TRBJ1-1, is as follows: DAGVTQSPTHLIKTRGQQVTLRCSPKSGHDTVSWYQQALGQGPQFIFQYYEEEERQRGNFPDRFSGHQFPNYSSELNVNALLLGDSALYLCASRTGGGRLEAFFGQGTRLTVV.

This clonotype was recorded at least ten times. The chain has TRBV7-9 and TRBJ2-7, with D possibly called TRBD1 or TRBD2 (5 bases each). The CDR3 is 16 amino acids. Germline values: CDR1 SEHNR, CDR2 FQNEAQ (reference sequence). The germline V and J ends were trimmed by 4 bases and 3 bases, with 19 bases remaining between them. The CDR3 protein is CASSSSSGLAGYEQYF. The CDR3 DNA follows: TGTGCCAGCAGCTCGTCCTCAGGGTTGGCGGGCTACGAGCAGTACTTC.

The sample holds many counts of this clonotype. J is TRBJ2-5 and V is TRBV2; 7 positions match TRBD2. This CDR3 is built from 12 residues. Germline V gene sequence: CDR1 SNHLY, CDR2 FYNNEI. J was trimmed by 4 bases and V by 7 bases; bases with no gene match: 3. CDR3 DNA: TGTGCCAGCAAAGCTAGCGGAGAGACCCAGTACTTC. Its translation: CASKASGETQYF.

CDR3 amino acids: CASSFGTGVGSWLYEQYV. The CDR3 coding sequence is TGTGCCAGCAGCTTTGGGACAGGGGTTGGGTCCTGGCTCTACGAGCAGTACGTC. The chain recombines TRBV11-2 with TRBJ2-7; 10 bases line up with TRBD1. This CDR3 is 18 amino acids long. V dropped 3 bases and J dropped 3; count of bases not matched to a gene: 14. CDR1 and CDR2 from the germline V gene are SGHAT and FQNNGV.